This is a list of T cell receptor beta chains from one sample in a study of blood T cell repertoires in COVID-19. Only in-frame clones appear in the TCRdb table, and some are missing; sequencing was by immunoSEQ multiplex PCR. Among about 160,000 clones listed, roughly 84% were seen once. What was sequenced was PBMCs or T cells enriched from blood (not recorded which). The receptors derive from a woman in her forties or fifties who had recovered from COVID-19. Each CDR3 is given with its conserved first and last residue.

>TRBV5-1|TRBJ2-7
CASSLGGLLEQYF
>TRBV19|TRBJ1-2
CASSMRSAHYGYTF
>TRBV19|TRBJ2-7
CASSPTQGIRYEQYF
>TRBV12-3/TRBV12-4|TRBJ2-5
CASSLSGTQYF
>TRBV14|TRBJ2-1
CASSQDSLWTSGRAFEQFF
>TRBV5-6|TRBJ1-5
CASSLQGSNQPQHF
>TRBV11-3|TRBJ2-1
CASSLVLTENEQFF
>TRBV5-5|TRBJ1-6
CASSLLWGGNNSPLHF
>TRBV12-3/TRBV12-4|TRBJ1-2
CASSSRDGYTF
>TRBV7-2|TRBJ1-1
CASSLLRNGGAFF
>TRBV10-3|TRBJ2-3
CAISASGGAQDTQYF
>TRBV6-2/TRBV6-3|TRBJ1-6
CASSYGGTGNSPLHF
>TRBV19|TRBJ1-5
CATRGGYNQPQHF
>TRBV2|TRBJ2-7
CASRGGWQYF
>TRBV19|TRBJ1-4
CASSRRTGDREKLFF
>TRBV10-3|TRBJ1-2
CAIMTGFGYTF
>TRBV7-9|TRBJ1-5
CASSQDRGNQPQHF
>TRBV5-1|TRBJ2-7
CASSGSGLEQYF
>TRBV6-6|TRBJ2-7
CASSQTRPEYEQYF
>TRBV4-3|TRBJ2-7
CASSHSTGDEQYF
>TRBV10-3|TRBJ1-4
CAISDGRGREKLFF
>TRBV27|TRBJ2-5
CASRRSGEETQYF
>TRBV10-2|TRBJ1-4
CASSRQGAHEKLFF
>TRBV15|TRBJ1-5
CATSRDLAEDQPQHF
>TRBV19|TRBJ1-2
CASNRGLGYTF
>TRBV4-3|TRBJ2-1
CASSQVVVGREFYEQFF
>TRBV11-2|TRBJ1-2
CASSLDRGPFGYTF
>TRBV11-3|TRBJ1-4
CASSLAGNEKLFF
>TRBV5-4|TRBJ2-3
CASSFPGQGNWYF
>TRBV5-4|TRBJ2-7
CASRFPRGEQYF
>TRBV4-2|TRBJ1-4
CASSLGQAATNEKLFF
>TRBV6-6|TRBJ1-3
CASSLHPIITAMWNTIYF
>TRBV7-9|TRBJ2-2
CASSSRQRLDTGELFF
>TRBV10-3|TRBJ1-1
CAINEGPGTGKKAFF
>TRBV5-1|TRBJ1-2
CASSLVPGDRLNYGYTF
>TRBV7-9|TRBJ1-5
CASSSPTGGNQPQHF
>TRBV5-1|TRBJ1-4
CASSLVLAGELFF
>TRBV5-4|TRBJ1-1
CASSVNHPGPNTEAFF
>TRBV24-1|TRBJ2-1
CATSDYPAPGNEQFF
>TRBV11-2|TRBJ2-2
CASSLGGTSGPNTGELFF
>TRBV11-2|TRBJ2-2
CASSSGQRGTGELFF